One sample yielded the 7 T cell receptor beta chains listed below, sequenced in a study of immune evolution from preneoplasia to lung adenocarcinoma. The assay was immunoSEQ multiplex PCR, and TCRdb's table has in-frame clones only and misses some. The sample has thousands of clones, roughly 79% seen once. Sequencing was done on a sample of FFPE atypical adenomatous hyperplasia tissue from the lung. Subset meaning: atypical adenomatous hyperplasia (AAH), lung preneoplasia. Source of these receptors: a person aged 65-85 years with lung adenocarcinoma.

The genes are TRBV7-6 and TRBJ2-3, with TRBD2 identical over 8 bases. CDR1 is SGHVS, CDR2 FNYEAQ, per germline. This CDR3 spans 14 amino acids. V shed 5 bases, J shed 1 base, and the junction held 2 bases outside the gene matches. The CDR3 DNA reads TGTGCCAGCAGCCTACTAGCGGGCACAGATACGCAGTATTTT. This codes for CASSLLAGTDTQYF.

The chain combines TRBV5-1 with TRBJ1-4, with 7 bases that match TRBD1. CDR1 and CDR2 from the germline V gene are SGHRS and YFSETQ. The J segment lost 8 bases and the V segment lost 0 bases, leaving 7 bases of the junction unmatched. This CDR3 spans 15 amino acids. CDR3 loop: CASSLESRGGEKLFF. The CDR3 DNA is TGCGCCAGCAGCTTGGAGTCCAGGGGGGGCGAAAAACTGTTTTTT.

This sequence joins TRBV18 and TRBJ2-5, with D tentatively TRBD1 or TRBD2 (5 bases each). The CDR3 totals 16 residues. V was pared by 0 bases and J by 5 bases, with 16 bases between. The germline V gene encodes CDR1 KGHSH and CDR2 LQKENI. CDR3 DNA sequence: TGTGCCAGCTCACCACCGAGGGACCGATTGGGGGAGACCCAGTACTTC. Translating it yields CASSPPRDRLGETQYF.

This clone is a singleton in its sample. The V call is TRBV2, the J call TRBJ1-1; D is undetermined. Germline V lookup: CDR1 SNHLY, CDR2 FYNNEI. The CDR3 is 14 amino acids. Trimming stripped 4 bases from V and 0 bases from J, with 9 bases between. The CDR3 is CASSVDGMNTEAFF. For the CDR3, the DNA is TGTGCCAGCAGTGTGGACGGCATGAACACTGAAGCTTTCTTT. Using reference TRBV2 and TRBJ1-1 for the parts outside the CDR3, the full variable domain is EPEVTQTPSHQVTQMGQEVILRCVPISNHLYFYWYRQILGQKVEFLVSFYNNEISEKSEIFDDQFSVERPDGSNFTLKIRSTKLEDSAMYFCASSVDGMNTEAFFGQGTRLTVV.

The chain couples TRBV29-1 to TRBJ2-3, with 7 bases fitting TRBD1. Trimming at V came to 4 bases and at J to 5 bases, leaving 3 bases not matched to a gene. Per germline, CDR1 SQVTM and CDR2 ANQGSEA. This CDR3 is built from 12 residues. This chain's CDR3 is CSVVGTEDTQYF. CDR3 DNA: TGCAGCGTTGTGGGGACAGAAGATACGCAGTATTTT.

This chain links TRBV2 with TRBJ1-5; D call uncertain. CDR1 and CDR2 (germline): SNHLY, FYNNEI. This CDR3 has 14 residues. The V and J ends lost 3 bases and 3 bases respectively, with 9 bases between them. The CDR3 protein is CASSERGYNQPQHF. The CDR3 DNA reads TGTGCCAGCAGTGAGAGAGGGTACAATCAGCCCCAGCATTTT.

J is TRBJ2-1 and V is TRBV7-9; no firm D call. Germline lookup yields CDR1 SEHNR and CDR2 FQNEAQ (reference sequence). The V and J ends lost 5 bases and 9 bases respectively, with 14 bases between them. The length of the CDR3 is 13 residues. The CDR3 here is CASSPDGFGEQFF. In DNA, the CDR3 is TGTGCCAGCAGCCCGGACGGTTTTGGTGAGCAGTTCTTC.